A single sample gave rise to the 3 T cell receptor beta chains below, sequenced in a study of blood T cell repertoires in COVID-19. Profiling relied on immunoSEQ multiplex PCR, and the TCRdb table lists in-frame clones only, not all of them. This table holds roughly 120,000 clones, 85% to 90% found once. The sequenced sample consisted of peripheral blood. The source of these receptors is a woman of 80 years or more with COVID-19, enrolled during active disease.

This clone was seen a handful of times. The chain carries TRBV3-1 (or the pseudogene TRBV3-2) and TRBJ2-2; 8 positions agree with TRBD2. CDR3 length equals 14 residues. Germline trimming cut 4 bases from V and 3 bases from J; bases unmatched to any gene: 1. Germline values: CDR1 LGHDT, CDR2 YNNKEL (reference sequence). CDR3 sequence (DNA): TGTGCCAGCAGCCCGGGGGGGGACACCGGGGAGCTGTTTTTT. Its protein product is CASSPGGDTGELFF.

CDR3 DNA: TGCGCCAGCAGCCAAGATGGCAGGTCTAATGAAAAACTGTTTTTT. Amino acids: CASSQDGRSNEKLFF. J is TRBJ1-4 and V is TRBV4-3; D uncertain. Germline-derived CDR1 and CDR2 are LGHNA and YSLEER. Trimming removed 0 bases at V and 3 bases at J, with 8 bases between. This CDR3 region has 15 residues.

The chain combines TRBV29-1 with TRBJ2-7; 8 bases are a match to TRBD2. Germline assignment: CDR1 SQVTM and CDR2 ANQGSEA. The CDR3 sequence is 15 residues long. J was trimmed by 3 bases and V by 4 bases; bases with no gene match: 11. The CDR3 sequence is CSVGFWGTRSYEQYF. CDR3 DNA: TGCAGCGTTGGGTTTTGGGGGACTAGAAGCTACGAGCAGTACTTC.